This TCR beta chain came from a study of OX40 agonist ivuxolimab in advanced cancers. Overall study findings and caveats: There was clonal expansion of CD4+ and CD8+ blood T cells by week 6 at 0.1 to 3.0 mg/kg.

The V gene's germline CDR1 is SNHLY and CDR2 FYNNEI. The germline V and J ends were trimmed by 7 bases and 0 bases, with 12 bases remaining between them. This CDR3 comprises 14 residues. Some clones are missing from TCRdb's copy, which holds only in-frame ones; the method was immunoSEQ multiplex PCR. This sample carries around 100,000 clones, approximately 90% of them seen once, and the ten largest clones take about 0.51%. As for this clone: What it recognizes is unknown.

The starting material was CD4+ or CD8+ T cells sorted from blood, obtained in a trial of the OX40 agonist ivuxolimab. J is TRBJ1-1 and V is TRBV2; tentatively, D is TRBD1 (5 bases). This TCR was sampled from an adult with an advanced solid tumor such as melanoma, head and neck, liver or kidney cancer. The CDR3 protein is CASIQTDMNTEAFF. CDR3 nucleotide sequence: TGTGCCAGCATCCAGACAGACATGAACACTGAAGCTTTCTTT.